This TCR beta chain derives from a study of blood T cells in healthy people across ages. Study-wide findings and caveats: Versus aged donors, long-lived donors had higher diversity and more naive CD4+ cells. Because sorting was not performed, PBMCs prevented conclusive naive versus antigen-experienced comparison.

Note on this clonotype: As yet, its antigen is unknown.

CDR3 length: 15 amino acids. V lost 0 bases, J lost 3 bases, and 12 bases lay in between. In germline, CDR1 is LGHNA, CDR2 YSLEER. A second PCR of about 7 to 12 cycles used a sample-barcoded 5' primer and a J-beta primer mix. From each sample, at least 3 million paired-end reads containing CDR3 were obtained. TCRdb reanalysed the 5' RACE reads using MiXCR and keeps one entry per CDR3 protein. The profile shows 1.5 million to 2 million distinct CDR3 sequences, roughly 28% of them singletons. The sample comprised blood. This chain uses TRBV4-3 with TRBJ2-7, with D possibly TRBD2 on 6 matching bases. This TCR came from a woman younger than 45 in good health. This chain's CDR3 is CASSQERGGLYEQYF. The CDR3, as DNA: TGCGCCAGCAGCCAAGAGCGGGGTGGGCTCTACGAGCAGTACTTC.